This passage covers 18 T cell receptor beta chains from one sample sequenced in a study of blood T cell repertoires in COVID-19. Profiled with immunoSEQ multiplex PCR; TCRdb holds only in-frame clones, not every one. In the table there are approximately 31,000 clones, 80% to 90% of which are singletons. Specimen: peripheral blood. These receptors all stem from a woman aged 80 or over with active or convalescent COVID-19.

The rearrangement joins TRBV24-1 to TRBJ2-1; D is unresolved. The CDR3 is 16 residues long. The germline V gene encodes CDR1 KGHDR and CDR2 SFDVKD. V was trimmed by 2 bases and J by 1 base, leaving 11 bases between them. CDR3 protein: CATSDSRGASYNEQFF. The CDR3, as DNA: TGTGCCACCAGTGATTCTCGCGGAGCTTCCTACAATGAGCAGTTCTTC.

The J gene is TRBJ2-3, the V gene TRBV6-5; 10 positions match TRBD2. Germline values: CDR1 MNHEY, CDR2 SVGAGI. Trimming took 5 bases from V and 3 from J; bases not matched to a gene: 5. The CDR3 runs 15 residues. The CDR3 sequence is CASSTPGLATDTQYF. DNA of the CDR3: TGTGCCAGCAGTACTCCGGGACTAGCGACAGATACGCAGTATTTT.

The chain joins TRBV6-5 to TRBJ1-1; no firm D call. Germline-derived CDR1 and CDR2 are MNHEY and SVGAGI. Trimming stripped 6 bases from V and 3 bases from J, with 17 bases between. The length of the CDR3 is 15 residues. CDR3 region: CASRALGAPYTEAFF. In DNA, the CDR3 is TGTGCCAGCAGGGCCTTGGGAGCCCCTTACACTGAAGCTTTCTTT.

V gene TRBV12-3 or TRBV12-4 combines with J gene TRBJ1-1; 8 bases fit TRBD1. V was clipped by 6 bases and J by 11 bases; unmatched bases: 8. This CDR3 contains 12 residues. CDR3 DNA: TGTGCCAGCAGCCGGAGGACAGGGCGGGCTTTCTTT. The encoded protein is CASSRRTGRAFF.

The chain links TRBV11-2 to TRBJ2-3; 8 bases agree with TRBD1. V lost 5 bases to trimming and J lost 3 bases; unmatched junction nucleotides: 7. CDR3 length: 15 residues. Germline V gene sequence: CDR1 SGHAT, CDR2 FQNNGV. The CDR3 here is CASSTFGQGTDTQYF. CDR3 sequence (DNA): TGTGCCAGCAGCACATTTGGACAGGGTACAGATACGCAGTATTTT.

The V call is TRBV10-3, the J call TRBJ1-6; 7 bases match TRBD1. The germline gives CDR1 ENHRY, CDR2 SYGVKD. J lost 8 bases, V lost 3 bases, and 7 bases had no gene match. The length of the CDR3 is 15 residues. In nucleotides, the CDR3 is TGTGCCATCAGTGAACGGACAGGTTGGGATTCACCCCTCCACTTT. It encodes CAISERTGWDSPLHF.

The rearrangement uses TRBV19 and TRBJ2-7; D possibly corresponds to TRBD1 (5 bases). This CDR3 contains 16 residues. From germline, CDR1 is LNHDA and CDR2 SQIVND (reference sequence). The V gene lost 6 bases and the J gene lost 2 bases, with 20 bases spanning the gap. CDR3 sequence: CASSISGIRHPYEQYF. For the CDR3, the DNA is TGTGCCAGTAGCATTTCAGGGATACGCCATCCCTACGAGCAGTACTTC.

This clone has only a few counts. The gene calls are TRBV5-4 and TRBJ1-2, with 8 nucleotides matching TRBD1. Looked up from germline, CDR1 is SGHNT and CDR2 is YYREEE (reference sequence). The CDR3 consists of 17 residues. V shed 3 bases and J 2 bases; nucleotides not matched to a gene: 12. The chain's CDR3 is CASSSASDRGTNYGYTF. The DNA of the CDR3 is TGTGCCAGCAGCTCAGCCAGTGACAGGGGTACCAACTATGGCTACACCTTC.

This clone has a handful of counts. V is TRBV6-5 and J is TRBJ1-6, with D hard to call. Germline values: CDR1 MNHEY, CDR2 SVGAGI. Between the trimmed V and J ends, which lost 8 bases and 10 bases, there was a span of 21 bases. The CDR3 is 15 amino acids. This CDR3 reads CASRVIITVESPLHF. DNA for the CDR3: TGTGCCAGCCGAGTTATTATTACGGTCGAGTCACCCCTCCACTTT.

The CDR3 reads CASSFRQANTGELFF. The CDR3 DNA follows: TGCGCCAGCAGCTTTCGACAGGCGAACACCGGGGAGCTGTTTTTT. This chain joins TRBV5-1 and TRBJ2-2, with TRBD1 as a possible D gene (6 bases). The CDR3 runs to 15 residues. Germline loops: CDR1 SGHRS, CDR2 YFSETQ. V was shortened by 2 bases and J by 0 bases, with 8 bases between the two germline ends.

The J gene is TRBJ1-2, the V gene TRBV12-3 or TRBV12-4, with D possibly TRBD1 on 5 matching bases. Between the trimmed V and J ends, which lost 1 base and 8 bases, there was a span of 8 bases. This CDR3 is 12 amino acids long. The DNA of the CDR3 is TGTGCCAGCAGTTTAGGTCCAGGGGGCTACACCTTC. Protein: CASSLGPGGYTF.

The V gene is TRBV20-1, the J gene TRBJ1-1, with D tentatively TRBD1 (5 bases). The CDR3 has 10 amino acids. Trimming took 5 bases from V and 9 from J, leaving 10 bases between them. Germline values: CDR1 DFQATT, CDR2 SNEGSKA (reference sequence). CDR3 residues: CSAGRGKAFF. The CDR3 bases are TGCAGTGCTGGCCGGGGGAAAGCTTTCTTT.

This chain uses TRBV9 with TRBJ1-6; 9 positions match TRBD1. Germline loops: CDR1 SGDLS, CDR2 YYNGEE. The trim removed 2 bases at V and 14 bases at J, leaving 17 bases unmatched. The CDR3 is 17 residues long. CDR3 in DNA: TGTGCCAGCAGCGTTGGCTACTCCGGGACAGGGAGGTTAACCCTCCACTTT. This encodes CASSVGYSGTGRLTLHF.

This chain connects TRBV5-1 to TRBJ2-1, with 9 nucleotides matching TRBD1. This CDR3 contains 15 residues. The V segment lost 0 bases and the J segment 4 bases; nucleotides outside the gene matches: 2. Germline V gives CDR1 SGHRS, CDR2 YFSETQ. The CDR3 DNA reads TGCGCCAGCAGCTTGGAGGGACAGGGATACAATGAGCAGTTCTTC. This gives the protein CASSLEGQGYNEQFF. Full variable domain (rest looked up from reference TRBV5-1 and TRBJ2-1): KAGVTQTPRYLIKTRGQQVTLSCSPISGHRSVSWYQQTPGQGLQFLFEYFSETQRNKGNFPGRFSGRQFSNSRSEMNVSTLELGDSALYLCASSLEGQGYNEQFFGPGTRLTVL.

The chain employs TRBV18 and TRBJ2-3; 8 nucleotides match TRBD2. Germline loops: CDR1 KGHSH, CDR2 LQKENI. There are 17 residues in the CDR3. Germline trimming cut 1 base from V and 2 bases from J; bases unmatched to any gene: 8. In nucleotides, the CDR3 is TGTGCCAGCTCACCACTCCCCACTAGCGGAGACACAGATACGCAGTATTTT. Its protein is CASSPLPTSGDTDTQYF.

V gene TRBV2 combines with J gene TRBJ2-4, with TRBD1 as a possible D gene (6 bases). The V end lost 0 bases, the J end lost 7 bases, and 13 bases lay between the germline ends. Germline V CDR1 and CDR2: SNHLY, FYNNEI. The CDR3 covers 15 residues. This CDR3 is CASSEARQGRNIQYF. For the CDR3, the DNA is TGTGCCAGCAGTGAAGCGAGGCAGGGGCGGAACATTCAGTACTTC.

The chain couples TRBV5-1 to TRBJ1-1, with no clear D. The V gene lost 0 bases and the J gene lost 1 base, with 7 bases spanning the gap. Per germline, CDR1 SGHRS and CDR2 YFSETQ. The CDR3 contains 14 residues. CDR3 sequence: CASSLGPGNTEAFF. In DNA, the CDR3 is TGCGCCAGCAGCTTGGGCCCGGGGAACACTGAAGCTTTCTTT.

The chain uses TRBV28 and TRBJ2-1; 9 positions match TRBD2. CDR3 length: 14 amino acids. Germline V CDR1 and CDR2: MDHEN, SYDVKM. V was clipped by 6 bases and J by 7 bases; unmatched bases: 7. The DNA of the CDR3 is TGTGCCAGCAGGTTAGCGGGAGTAGGAAATGAGCAGTTCTTC. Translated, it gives CASRLAGVGNEQFF.